These 10 T cell receptor beta chains were all obtained from the same sample, sequenced in a study of human T cells and chemical hapten exposure. This sample's time point: patch test 1, 2 weeks after DPC sensitization. Indicated treatment: therapeutic diphenylcyclopropenone sensitization with weekly scalp DPC. TCRdb passed the RACE reads through MiXCR, listing each CDR3 protein once. This table holds under 200,000 distinct CDR3 sequences, about 15% found once. Sequencing was performed on whole blood, taken in connection with sensitization to the hapten diphenylcyclopropenone (DPC). The receptors here all came from a woman in her 30s with alopecia areata. Some clones in this sample may be carry-over from other donors' samples.

This clonotype was recorded at least ten times. This chain joins TRBV29-1 and TRBJ2-7, with a possible D match to TRBD2 (6 bases). The germline CDR1 and CDR2 sequences are SQVTM and ANQGSEA. The CDR3 consists of 13 residues. V lost 6 bases to trimming and J lost 3 bases, with 15 bases between them. The CDR3 DNA sequence: TGCAGCGTCTCCCGAAGGGGACTCTACGAGCAGTACTTC. Translated, it gives CSVSRRGLYEQYF.

There are a few counts of this clonotype. The V gene is TRBV6-6, the J gene TRBJ2-3, with TRBD1 identical over 7 bases. The germline CDR1 and CDR2 sequences are MNHNY and SVGAGI (reference sequence). Trimming took 9 bases from V and 4 from J; bases not matched to a gene: 16. This CDR3 is built from 16 residues. For the CDR3, the DNA is TGTGCCAGTCTGAAGTCGACAGGGAACCATCCAGATACGCAGTATTTT. Encoded protein: CASLKSTGNHPDTQYF.

This clonotype turned up a few times. The chain is built from TRBV20-1 and TRBJ2-2, with D unclear. Germline V gives CDR1 DFQATT, CDR2 SNEGSKA (reference sequence). Trimming took off 0 bases at V and 1 base at J, with 9 bases between the two ends. The CDR3 has 15 amino acids. For the CDR3, the DNA is TGCAGTGCTAGAGAGGGCAGGAAGAACACCGGGGAGCTGTTTTTT. Amino acid sequence: CSAREGRKNTGELFF.

This clonotype was observed a few times. This chain connects TRBV7-2 to TRBJ1-4; D remains unclear. CDR3 length: 13 amino acids. Trimming removed 5 bases from V and 11 bases from J, with 15 bases in between. Germline V gene lookup returns CDR1 SGHTA and CDR2 FQGNSA. The DNA of the CDR3 is TGTGCCAGCAGCCCCATCTCGGTGGGGAAACTGTTTTTT. Its translation is CASSPISVGKLFF.

This clonotype was seen at least ten times. The rearrangement joins TRBV6-6 to TRBJ2-2, with 15 bases matching TRBD2. The germline gives CDR1 MNHNY, CDR2 SVGAGI (reference sequence). V lost 4 bases, J lost 5 bases, and 14 bases stayed unmatched. CDR3 length: 20 amino acids. The CDR3 protein is CASSSTNPGTSGGWTGELFF. DNA of the CDR3: TGTGCCAGCAGTTCCACAAACCCCGGGACTAGCGGGGGGTGGACCGGGGAGCTGTTTTTT.

This clonotype was observed a handful of times. This chain links TRBV15 with TRBJ2-7; D possibly corresponds to TRBD1 (6 bases). The CDR3 is made up of 16 amino acids. Trimming took off 0 bases at V and 5 bases at J, with 17 bases between the two ends. Germline V gene data show CDR1 as LNHNV and CDR2 as YYDKDF (reference sequence). The DNA of the CDR3 is TGTGCCACCAGCAGAGATATAAGGAGACAGGCGCACGAGCAGTACTTC. Protein product: CATSRDIRRQAHEQYF.

This clonotype has more than one count but fewer than ten. This chain uses TRBV10-3 with TRBJ2-5; 10 bases are a match to TRBD2. The CDR3 is made up of 17 amino acids. V shed 6 bases, J shed 0 bases, and the junction held 10 bases outside the gene matches. Germline V gene sequence: CDR1 ENHRY, CDR2 SYGVKD. The DNA of the CDR3 is TGTGCCATCAGCCGAGTCCCCAGCGGGGGGGACCAAGAGACCCAGTACTTC. As protein: CAISRVPSGGDQETQYF.

The chain recombines TRBV9 with TRBJ2-7; TRBD2 agrees at 11 bases. Germline assignment: CDR1 SGDLS and CDR2 YYNGEE. V dropped 4 bases and J dropped 3; count of bases not matched to a gene: 3. This CDR3 is built from 14 residues. The CDR3 protein is CASSNSGGDYEQYF. The CDR3 nucleotides are TGTGCCAGCAGCAATAGCGGGGGGGACTACGAGCAGTACTTC.

This chain joins TRBV19 and TRBJ2-1, with 7 bases fitting TRBD2. CDR1 is LNHDA, CDR2 SQIVND, per germline (reference sequence). Trimming took 4 bases from V and 4 from J; bases not matched to a gene: 7. This CDR3 is built from 15 residues. CDR3 sequence reads: CASSNPGLLYNEQFF. The CDR3 DNA follows: TGTGCCAGTAGTAATCCGGGACTACTATACAATGAGCAGTTCTTC.

V and J are TRBV20-1 and TRBJ2-5; 9 bases line up with TRBD2. CDR3 size: 13 residues. V shed 3 bases, J shed 5 bases, and the junction held 4 bases outside the gene matches. Germline V lookup: CDR1 DFQATT, CDR2 SNEGSKA (reference sequence). The CDR3 reads CSASSGSDETQYF. In DNA, the CDR3 is TGCAGTGCTAGTAGCGGGAGTGATGAGACCCAGTACTTC.